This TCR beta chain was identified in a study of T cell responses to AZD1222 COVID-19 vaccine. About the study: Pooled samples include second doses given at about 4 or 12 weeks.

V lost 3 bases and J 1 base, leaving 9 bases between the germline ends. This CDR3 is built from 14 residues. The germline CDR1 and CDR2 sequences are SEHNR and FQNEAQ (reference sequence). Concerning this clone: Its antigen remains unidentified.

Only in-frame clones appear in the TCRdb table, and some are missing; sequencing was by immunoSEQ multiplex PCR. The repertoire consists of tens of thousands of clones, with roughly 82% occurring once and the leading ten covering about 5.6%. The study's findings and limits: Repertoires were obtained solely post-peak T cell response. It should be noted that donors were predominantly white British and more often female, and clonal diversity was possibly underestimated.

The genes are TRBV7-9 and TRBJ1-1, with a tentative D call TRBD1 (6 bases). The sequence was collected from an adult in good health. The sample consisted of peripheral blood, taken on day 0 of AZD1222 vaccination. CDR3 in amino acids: CASSFLQGNTEAFF. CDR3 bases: TGTGCCAGCAGCTTCCTACAGGGGAACACTGAAGCTTTCTTT.